One and the same sample provided the 28 T cell receptor beta chains below, sequenced in a study of memory CD8 T cells in hepatitis C reinfection. This table comes from immunoSEQ multiplex PCR, and its TCRdb copy is limited to in-frame clones, with some not included. This table has just over 50,000 clones, 89% appearing once. Time point denoted: pre-reinfection, 55 to 20 weeks before reinfection detection. TCR sequencing was done directly ex vivo on sorted cells, without expansion in vitro. Input material: naive CD8+ T cells sorted from blood. The receptors originated from a man between 18 and 29 years old with hepatitis C virus infection.

The V and J genes are TRBV15 and TRBJ2-1; 9 bases fit TRBD1. The CDR3 has 15 residues. Germline CDR1 and CDR2: LNHNV and YYDKDF (reference sequence). V was clipped by 6 bases and J by 3 bases; unmatched bases: 6. CDR3 DNA: TGTGCCACCAGACAGGGGGCTATGGACTACAATGAGCAGTTCTTC. It translates to CATRQGAMDYNEQFF. The full variable domain, with the rest looked up from reference TRBV15 and TRBJ2-1, is DAMVIQNPRYQVTQFGKPVTLSCSQTLNHNVMYWYQQKSSQAPKLLFHYYDKDFNNEADTPDNFQSRRPNTSFCFLDIRSPGLGDTAMYLCATRQGAMDYNEQFFGPGTRLTVL.

Regarding this clone: Just one base apart from a much larger clone, this may be a read error. Other nucleotide sequences in the sample specify the same CDR3. The gene calls are TRBV10-2 and TRBJ1-1; the D gene is possibly TRBD1 (5 bases). The CDR3 length is 15 residues. Germline V lookup: CDR1 WSHSY, CDR2 SAAADI. The CDR3 nucleotides read TGCGCCAGTAGTGAGTTATCGACAGTGAACACTGAAGCTTTCTTT. This gives the protein CASSELSTVNTEAFF.

CDR3 sequence: CASSISGSGTQYF. As DNA, the CDR3 is TGTGCCAGTAGTATTTCAGGGTCCGGTACGCAGTATTTT. V gene TRBV19 combines with J gene TRBJ2-3; a weak D match, TRBD1 (5 bases). The length of the CDR3 is 13 residues. The V and J ends lost 3 bases and 8 bases respectively, with 12 bases between them. Germline CDR1 LNHDA, CDR2 SQIVND (reference sequence).

The chain uses TRBV30 and TRBJ2-2; possible D gene TRBD1, 7 bases. Trimming removed 5 bases from V and 6 bases from J, with 10 bases in between. Germline CDR1 is GTSNPN and CDR2 is SVGIG (reference sequence). This CDR3 contains 12 residues. CDR3 region: CAWDREAGELFF. The CDR3 DNA reads TGTGCCTGGGACAGGGAGGCCGGGGAGCTGTTTTTT.

The V call is TRBV5-1, the J call TRBJ1-4; maybe TRBD1 (6 bases). CDR3 length: 14 residues. Germline values: CDR1 SGHRS, CDR2 YFSETQ. The ends were cut back, 0 bases at V and 12 bases at J, with 15 bases in the middle. The CDR3 DNA sequence: TGCGCCAGCAGCTTGGGCCGGCCCAGGGGCGAACTGTTTTTT. This sequence encodes CASSLGRPRGELFF.

This chain joins TRBV19 and TRBJ1-1; possible D gene TRBD1, 6 bases. Germline CDR1 and CDR2: LNHDA and SQIVND (reference sequence). Trimming took 5 bases from V and 0 from J, leaving 13 bases between them. The CDR3 covers 15 residues. Here the CDR3 reads CASSPTGTLNTEAFF. CDR3 in DNA: TGTGCCAGTAGTCCTACCGGGACATTGAACACTGAAGCTTTCTTT.

Comments on this clone: The junction departs from the called germline gene at one end, perhaps through a read error. J is TRBJ2-1 and V is TRBV6-4, with 8 bases fitting TRBD2. The CDR3 has 14 residues. Germline V lookup: CDR1 MRHNA, CDR2 SNTAGT. Written as DNA, the CDR3 is TGTGCCAGCGGTGATCGCGGACTAGCTAATGAGCAGTTCTTC. Its protein product is CASGDRGLANEQFF.

This sequence joins TRBV19 and TRBJ2-1; D possibly corresponds to TRBD2 (5 bases). The CDR3 sequence is 13 residues long. CDR1 and CDR2 from the germline V gene are LNHDA and SQIVND (reference sequence). The V and J ends lost 1 base and 9 bases respectively, with 10 bases between them. The CDR3 DNA follows: TGTGCCAGTAGTATAGGAGGCGGGCTTGAGCAGTTCTTC. Translated, it gives CASSIGGGLEQFF.

In regard to this clone: A junction boundary mismatches the germline segment, possibly from a read error. This rearrangement joins TRBV7-7 to TRBJ1-3; no clear D gene. This CDR3 spans 13 amino acids. Germline V lookup: CDR1 SSHAT, CDR2 FNYEAQ (reference sequence). The CDR3 loop is CASSLGSGNTIYF. CDR3 sequence (DNA): TGTGCTAGCAGCTTAGGGTCGGGGAACACCATATATTTT.

The V and J genes are TRBV11-2 and TRBJ1-1; maybe TRBD1 (5 bases). Per germline, CDR1 SGHAT and CDR2 FQNNGV. The V end was cut by 5 bases, the J end by 4 bases, with 17 bases between. The CDR3 is made up of 15 amino acids. CDR3 sequence (DNA): TGTGCCAGCAGCCGGGGAAGGGGAGGAAGCACTGAAGCTTTCTTT. Translated: CASSRGRGGSTEAFF.

V gene TRBV7-6 combines with J gene TRBJ2-7, with 9 bases fitting TRBD2. The CDR3 spans 15 residues. Germline V gives CDR1 SGHVS, CDR2 FNYEAQ. Germline trimming cut 3 bases from V and 2 bases from J; bases unmatched to any gene: 5. The CDR3 DNA is TGTGCCAGCAGCTTGTCTGCGGGAGGGGCCTACGAGCAGTACTTC. This gives the protein CASSLSAGGAYEQYF.

This chain joins TRBV2 and TRBJ1-1; D uncertain. The CDR3 is 14 residues long. With 4 bases removed from V and 0 bases from J, the gap between germline ends came to 9 bases. Germline loops: CDR1 SNHLY, CDR2 FYNNEI. Here the CDR3 DNA reads TGTGCCAGCAGTGTCCTTGAGGTGAACACTGAAGCTTTCTTT. This translates into CASSVLEVNTEAFF.

The J gene is TRBJ1-6, the V gene TRBV6-5; D might be TRBD1 (5 bases). The germline gives CDR1 MNHEY, CDR2 SVGAGI. The germline V and J ends were trimmed by 2 bases and 16 bases, with 9 bases remaining between them. This CDR3 is built from 11 residues. CDR3 bases: TGTGCCAGCAGTTACGCGGGACTTCTCCACTTT. Translation: CASSYAGLLHF.

V is TRBV11-2 and J is TRBJ1-6; D perhaps matches TRBD1 (6 bases). Germline CDR1 reads SGHAT; CDR2 reads FQNNGV. The CDR3 runs to 14 residues. The V and J ends lost 2 bases and 6 bases respectively, with 8 bases between them. CDR3 coding DNA: TGTGCCAGCAGCTTAACACAGGGTAATTCACCCCTCCACTTT. Its protein is CASSLTQGNSPLHF.

V usage is TRBV27 and J usage is TRBJ2-1; 7 positions match TRBD2. The CDR3 runs to 14 residues. V lost 6 bases, J lost 5 bases, and 7 bases stayed unmatched. Germline assignment: CDR1 MNHEY and CDR2 SMNVEV (reference sequence). CDR3 DNA: TGTGCCAGCAGCCGCCGGGACTATAACAATGAGCAGTTCTTC. This codes for CASSRRDYNNEQFF.

This chain joins TRBV6-5 and TRBJ1-6; no firm D call. Trimming pared 0 bases from V and 10 bases from J, leaving 13 bases between. The CDR3 spans 15 residues. CDR1 is MNHEY, CDR2 SVGAGI, per germline. The chain's CDR3 is CASSYSGDKGSPLHF. The DNA of the CDR3 is TGTGCCAGCAGTTACTCCGGGGATAAAGGGTCACCCCTCCACTTT.

The chain is built from TRBV19 and TRBJ2-1, with 12 bases lining up with TRBD2. V was pared by 3 bases and J by 9 bases, with 9 bases of the junction left unmatched. CDR3 length equals 16 residues. Germline CDR1 and CDR2: LNHDA and SQIVND (reference sequence). For the CDR3, the DNA is TGTGCCAGTAGTATCGGACTAGCGGGGAACGATATTGAGCAGTTCTTC. It codes for CASSIGLAGNDIEQFF.

The J gene is TRBJ2-3, the V gene TRBV2; tentatively, D is TRBD2 (5 bases). Looked up from germline, CDR1 is SNHLY and CDR2 is FYNNEI. CDR3 length: 14 amino acids. V lost 4 bases and J lost 5, with 13 bases in between. Here the CDR3 DNA reads TGTGCCAGCAGTGGCGCTAGCAGGCAAGATACGCAGTATTTT. It translates to CASSGASRQDTQYF.

This chain uses TRBV5-4 with TRBJ2-3; the match to TRBD2 covers 9 bases. The germline V gene has CDR1 SGHNT and CDR2 YYREEE (reference sequence). CDR3 length: 15 amino acids. V lost 4 bases, J lost 2 bases, and 5 bases stayed unmatched. The CDR3 DNA follows: TGTGCCAGCAGCCTTAGCGGGGGATACACAGATACGCAGTATTTT. It yields the protein CASSLSGGYTDTQYF.

This clone showed up just once. The chain combines TRBV7-9 with TRBJ1-2; the D gene is possibly TRBD1 (5 bases). The CDR3 has 14 residues. CDR1 SEHNR and CDR2 FQNEAQ come from the germline V gene (reference sequence). Trimming took 5 bases from V and 7 from J, leaving 17 bases between them. The chain's CDR3 is CASSPSGGVPGYTF. The DNA for the CDR3 is TGTGCCAGCAGCCCGTCCGGGGGGGTACCTGGCTACACCTTC.

This chain links TRBV7-9 with TRBJ2-7; D is possibly TRBD2 (6 bases). Trimming shortened V by 2 bases and J by 2 bases, and 13 bases separated the two germline ends. The germline V gene encodes CDR1 SEHNR and CDR2 FQNEAQ (reference sequence). The CDR3 is made up of 15 amino acids. CDR3 DNA sequence: TGTGCCAGCAGCTTAAGACTAGTTTGGGCCTACGAGCAGTACGTC. Its translation is CASSLRLVWAYEQYV.

The chain uses TRBV7-9 and TRBJ1-1; TRBD1 agrees at 8 bases. The trim removed 5 bases at V and 0 bases at J, leaving 5 bases unmatched. CDR1 is SEHNR and CDR2 is FQNEAQ in the germline V gene (reference sequence). The CDR3 has 15 residues. CDR3 in DNA: TGTGCCAGCAGCCCACTGACAGGGGTGAACACTGAAGCTTTCTTT. Protein: CASSPLTGVNTEAFF.

The chain links TRBV28 to TRBJ1-1; 7 nucleotides line up with TRBD1. This CDR3 region has 13 residues. Germline values: CDR1 MDHEN, CDR2 SYDVKM. With V trimmed by 7 bases and J by 6 bases, 8 bases remained unmatched. CDR3 protein: CASNGDRTAEAFF. In DNA form, the CDR3 reads TGTGCCAGCAACGGGGACAGAACGGCTGAAGCTTTCTTT.

The chain joins TRBV7-2 to TRBJ2-1; maybe TRBD2 (6 bases). Germline lookup yields CDR1 SGHTA and CDR2 FQGNSA. V lost 5 bases to trimming and J lost 3 bases, with 11 bases between them. CDR3 length equals 14 residues. For the CDR3, the DNA is TGTGCCAGCAGCCGGACGGGACTCTACAATGAGCAGTTCTTC. It encodes CASSRTGLYNEQFF.

The rearrangement uses TRBV29-1 and TRBJ1-2, with TRBD1 matching over 8 bases. There are 15 residues in the CDR3. Germline V gives CDR1 SQVTM, CDR2 ANQGSEA. V was pared by 1 base and J by 3 bases, with 7 bases of the junction left unmatched. The CDR3, as DNA: TGCAGCGTTGAAGCTGCACAGGGGGAGGACTATGGCTACACCTTC. The encoded protein is CSVEAAQGEDYGYTF.

V usage is TRBV4-1 and J usage is TRBJ2-3, with TRBD2 matching over 10 bases. The V gene's germline CDR1 is MGHRA and CDR2 YSYEKL. This CDR3 is built from 17 residues. Trimming at V came to 0 bases and at J to 5 bases, leaving 8 bases not matched to a gene. As DNA, the CDR3 is TGCGCCAGCAGCCAAGATGAGACTAGCGGGTTTGTAGATACGCAGTATTTT. Translation gives CASSQDETSGFVDTQYF.

This clone was seen once. The genes are TRBV7-9 and TRBJ2-7; 9 bases align to TRBD1. CDR1 and CDR2 from the germline V gene are SEHNR and FQNEAQ (reference sequence). The V segment lost 4 bases and the J segment 8 bases; nucleotides outside the gene matches: 12. The CDR3 runs 15 residues. The CDR3 spells CASSYAGQGDEKQYF. The CDR3 DNA sequence: TGTGCCAGCAGCTATGCGGGACAGGGCGATGAGAAGCAGTACTTC.

The rearrangement joins TRBV27 to TRBJ2-7, with 11 bases identical to TRBD1. J gave up 2 bases and V 3 bases, and 0 bases lay outside the gene matches. CDR1 MNHEY and CDR2 SMNVEV come from the germline V gene (reference sequence). There are 14 residues in the CDR3. CDR3 sequence (DNA): TGTGCCAGCAGTTTGGGACAGGGGGCCTACGAGCAGTACTTC. Encoded protein: CASSLGQGAYEQYF.